This T cell receptor (beta chain) emerged from a study of blood T cell repertoires in COVID-19. Study summary: Both acute and convalescent COVID-19 samples were obtained from the United States, Italy and Spain. PBMCs, B-cell-depleted T cells, or T cells were the source of the cDNA or gDNA that made up the material.

Original methodology: Estimation of nucleated cell counts relied on the amplification of reference gene primers. Clones were sequenced by immunoSEQ multiplex PCR, and TCRdb holds only the in-frame ones, with some missing. Clone size and the V and J calls come from that table; the DNA yielded D and trimming. The top ten clones hold 6.2% of a sample with fewer than 110,000 clones, less than 90% of them seen once. V trimming: 3 bases; J trimming: 5 bases; junction bases outside the gene matches: 2. The CDR3 covers 12 residues. The germline CDR1 and CDR2 sequences are SQVTM and ANQGSEA. Sequenced input: peripheral blood. The TCR comes from a human donor in a cohort sampled during active COVID-19. The V and J genes are TRBV29-1 and TRBJ2-3; 7 bases fit TRBD1. The CDR3 loop reads CSVEYRGDTQYF. In nucleotides, the CDR3 is TGCAGCGTTGAGTACAGGGGAGATACGCAGTATTTT.